One sample yielded the 30 T cell receptor beta chains listed below, sequenced in a study of blood T cell repertoires in COVID-19. Only in-frame clones appear in the TCRdb table, and some are missing; sequencing was by immunoSEQ multiplex PCR. The table includes approximately 170,000 clones, around 90% detected once. The material sequenced was peripheral blood. The receptors come from a man in his sixties with active or convalescent COVID-19.

The rearrangement links TRBV15 to TRBJ1-2; no clear D. The germline V and J ends were trimmed by 0 bases and 4 bases, with 6 bases remaining between them. The V gene's germline CDR1 is LNHNV and CDR2 YYDKDF (reference sequence). The CDR3 runs to 13 residues. The DNA for the CDR3 is TGTGCCACCAGCAGAGAGGGAGTCTATGGCTACACCTTC. It translates to CATSREGVYGYTF.

CDR3: CASSPRAGGLSTDTQYF. CDR3 bases: TGTGCCAGCAGCCCCCGGGCGGGGGGGCTGAGCACAGATACGCAGTATTTT. The gene calls are TRBV3-1 (or the pseudogene TRBV3-2) and TRBJ2-3, with 9 bases matching TRBD2. The CDR3 has 17 residues. V was pared by 4 bases and J by 0 bases, with 8 bases of the junction left unmatched. In germline, CDR1 is LGHDT, CDR2 YNNKEL (reference sequence).

This chain joins TRBV15 and TRBJ1-4; 11 nucleotides align to TRBD1. J lost 0 bases, V lost 1 base, and 7 bases had no gene match. Per germline, CDR1 LNHNV and CDR2 YYDKDF (reference sequence). The CDR3 extends over 19 amino acids. The CDR3 spells CATSRGGQGADATNEKLFF. For the CDR3, the DNA is TGTGCCACCAGCAGAGGCGGACAGGGGGCTGATGCAACTAATGAAAAACTGTTTTTT.

V gene TRBV7-9 combines with J gene TRBJ2-2, with a possible D match to TRBD1 (6 bases). The CDR3 loop spans 16 amino acids. Germline assignment: CDR1 SEHNR and CDR2 FQNEAQ (reference sequence). V lost 2 bases and J 2 bases, leaving 12 bases between the germline ends. The CDR3 DNA follows: TGTGCCAGCAGCTTATTACAGGGCGGCAACACCGGGGAGCTGTTTTTT. Protein product: CASSLLQGGNTGELFF.

This chain links TRBV20-1 with TRBJ2-5; TRBD2 matches at 7 bases. The germline CDR1 and CDR2 sequences are DFQATT and SNEGSKA (reference sequence). This CDR3 has 15 amino acids. V was pared by 3 bases and J by 0 bases, with 7 bases of the junction left unmatched. In DNA form, the CDR3 reads TGCAGTGCTAGTAGTCCCCGGGGGGACCAAGAGACCCAGTACTTC. It specifies CSASSPRGDQETQYF.

The chain has TRBV11-1 and TRBJ1-2; TRBD1 matches 8 bases. Germline-derived CDR1 and CDR2 are SGHAT and FQDESV (reference sequence). V lost 0 bases to trimming and J lost 10 bases; unmatched junction nucleotides: 4. The CDR3 has 13 residues. For the CDR3, the DNA is TGTGCCAGCAGCTTAGCGACAGGGGACGCCTACACCTTC. Translating gives CASSLATGDAYTF.

This rearrangement joins TRBV4-1 to TRBJ1-1; D unresolved. CDR3 size: 13 residues. Germline CDR1 reads MGHRA; CDR2 reads YSYEKL. V lost 4 bases, J lost 2 bases, and 8 bases lay in between. The CDR3 protein is CASSPQLNTEAFF. CDR3 in DNA: TGCGCCAGCAGCCCACAGCTAAACACTGAAGCTTTCTTT.

The J gene is TRBJ2-5, the V gene TRBV19; D may be TRBD1 (5 bases). The germline gives CDR1 LNHDA, CDR2 SQIVND (reference sequence). The CDR3 loop spans 13 amino acids. Trimming removed 3 bases at V and 3 bases at J, with 8 bases between. CDR3 amino acids: CASSMGREETQYF. The CDR3 DNA reads TGTGCCAGTAGTATGGGCAGGGAAGAGACCCAGTACTTC.

The V and J genes are TRBV19 and TRBJ1-3; D is ambiguous. Germline CDR1 and CDR2: LNHDA and SQIVND (reference sequence). The CDR3 runs to 15 residues. V lost 9 bases and J lost 3, with 18 bases in between. The CDR3 DNA reads TGTGCCAGCGTCGGAGGGAGCCTTCTTGGAAACACCATATATTTT. Translated, it gives CASVGGSLLGNTIYF.

A single count supports this clone. The CDR3 region is CASSPRQGYEQYF. Here the CDR3 DNA reads TGTGCCAGCAGTCCGAGACAGGGATACGAGCAGTACTTC. The chain couples TRBV12-3 or TRBV12-4 to TRBJ2-7; 7 nucleotides agree with TRBD1. With 5 bases clipped from V and 4 bases from J, the junction kept 5 bases outside the gene matches. The CDR3 is 13 residues long.

This clone was seen a single time. The V and J genes are TRBV12-5 and TRBJ1-6, with 9 bases lining up with TRBD1. This CDR3 has 14 amino acids. Germline trimming cut 6 bases from V and 11 bases from J; bases unmatched to any gene: 8. CDR1 and CDR2 (germline): LGHNT, FRNRAP. CDR3: CASGPGQGNTPLHF. The CDR3 coding sequence is TGTGCTAGTGGCCCGGGACAGGGCAATACACCCCTCCACTTT.

The chain links TRBV20-1 to TRBJ1-5; D might be TRBD1 (5 bases). The CDR3 is 13 amino acids. Trimming removed 3 bases at V and 4 bases at J, with 10 bases between. Germline V gene lookup returns CDR1 DFQATT and CDR2 SNEGSKA (reference sequence). The CDR3 loop is CSASLGGNQPQHF. The DNA for the CDR3 is TGCAGTGCTAGTCTGGGGGGGAATCAGCCCCAGCATTTT.

This chain links TRBV7-2 with TRBJ2-7; 9 bases map to TRBD1. Trimming removed 7 bases from V and 0 bases from J; junction bases left unmatched: 4. This CDR3 region has 14 residues. Per germline, CDR1 SGHTA and CDR2 FQGNSA. The CDR3 DNA reads as TGTGCCAGCACGACAGGGGGAACCTCCTACGAGCAGTACTTC. Its translation: CASTTGGTSYEQYF.

The chain joins TRBV11-3 to TRBJ2-5; D unclear. The germline CDR1 and CDR2 sequences are SGHNT and YENEEA. The CDR3 is made up of 13 amino acids. The ends were cut back, 4 bases at V and 4 bases at J, with 10 bases in the middle. The CDR3 DNA is TGTGCCAGCAGCTCCGTCGCCGGAGAGACCCAGTACTTC. Encoded protein: CASSSVAGETQYF.

On this clone itself: A clone one base away is much larger, so this may be a read error. The V call is TRBV7-2, the J call TRBJ1-2, with D possibly being TRBD1 (6 bases). CDR1 SGHTA and CDR2 FQGNSA come from the germline V gene. The CDR3 extends over 13 amino acids. Trimming shortened V by 3 bases and J by 2 bases, and 7 bases separated the two germline ends. The CDR3 reads CASSFQGNYGYTF. CDR3 in DNA: TGTGCCAGCAGCTTTCAGGGGAACTATGGCTACACCTTC.

The V call is TRBV6-6, the J call TRBJ1-4; D not certain. Trimming pared 5 bases from V and 4 bases from J, leaving 14 bases between. From germline, CDR1 is MNHNY and CDR2 SVGAGI (reference sequence). The CDR3 has 15 amino acids. CDR3 region: CASSTSGSDNEKLFF. The CDR3 coding sequence is TGTGCCAGCAGTACATCCGGGAGTGATAATGAAAAACTGTTTTTT.

V and J are TRBV7-9 and TRBJ2-7; 8 bases map to TRBD2. The germline V gene has CDR1 SEHNR and CDR2 FQNEAQ (reference sequence). V gave up 5 bases and J gave up 6 bases; unmatched junction bases: 12. This CDR3 region has 15 residues. CDR3 residues: CASSILQAGVSEQYF. The CDR3, as DNA: TGTGCCAGCAGCATACTCCAAGCGGGAGTAAGCGAGCAGTACTTC.

The gene calls are TRBV4-1 and TRBJ2-3, with 13 nucleotides matching TRBD2. The CDR3 length is 17 residues. Germline CDR1 is MGHRA and CDR2 is YSYEKL. Losses at the gene ends were 0 bases for V and 5 bases for J; bases not matched to a gene: 5. CDR3 protein: CASSQELAGGLQDTQYF. The CDR3, as DNA: TGCGCCAGCAGCCAAGAACTAGCGGGAGGGTTGCAAGATACGCAGTATTTT.

This chain uses TRBV18 with TRBJ2-2, with TRBD2 matching over 9 bases. The V segment lost 6 bases and the J segment 0 bases; nucleotides outside the gene matches: 5. Per the germline V gene, CDR1 is KGHSH and CDR2 is LQKENI. CDR3 length: 16 amino acids. The CDR3 reads CASSGLAYANTGELFF. DNA for the CDR3: TGTGCCAGCTCGGGACTAGCTTACGCGAACACCGGGGAGCTGTTTTTT. Full variable domain (remainder filled in from reference TRBV18 and TRBJ2-2): NAGVMQNPRHLVRRRGQEARLRCSPMKGHSHVYWYRQLPEEGLKFMVYLQKENIIDESGMPKERFSAEFPKEGPSILRIQQVVRGDSAAYFCASSGLAYANTGELFFGEGSRLTVL.

The rearrangement joins TRBV7-6 to TRBJ2-5; D perhaps matches TRBD2 (5 bases). V lost 2 bases and J lost 2, with 12 bases in between. The CDR3 covers 15 residues. Germline V gene data show CDR1 as SGHVS and CDR2 as FNYEAQ. CDR3 nucleotide sequence: TGTGCCAGCAGCTTATCGGCGGGCCCTCAAGAGACCCAGTACTTC. It codes for CASSLSAGPQETQYF.

CDR3 in amino acids: CASSLGASGVYNEQFF. CDR3 nucleotides: TGTGCCAGCAGCTTAGGGGCTAGCGGGGTTTACAATGAGCAGTTCTTC. This chain joins TRBV7-9 and TRBJ2-1, with TRBD2 matching over 9 bases. CDR1 is SEHNR and CDR2 is FQNEAQ in the germline V gene (reference sequence). The CDR3 is made up of 16 amino acids. The trim removed 1 base at V and 4 bases at J, leaving 5 bases unmatched.

The gene calls are TRBV27 and TRBJ1-5; D is unclear. Germline V CDR1 and CDR2: MNHEY, SMNVEV (reference sequence). The CDR3 contains 14 residues. The V gene lost 2 bases and the J gene lost 3 bases, with 8 bases spanning the gap. The CDR3 spells CASSLGSPNQPQHF. The CDR3 bases are TGTGCCAGCAGTTTAGGCAGTCCCAATCAGCCCCAGCATTTT.

The table lists this clone with a count of one. The chain joins TRBV9 to TRBJ2-1; D is perhaps TRBD1 (6 bases). V lost 7 bases and J 4 bases, leaving 18 bases between the germline ends. There are 15 residues in the CDR3. Germline V gene data show CDR1 as SGDLS and CDR2 as YYNGEE. This CDR3 reads CASADGTQYYNEQFF. The CDR3 nucleotides read TGTGCCAGCGCTGACGGGACACAATATTACAATGAGCAGTTCTTC. Variable domain in full (rest from reference TRBV9 and TRBJ2-1): DSGVTQTPKHLITATGQRVTLRCSPRSGDLSVYWYQQSLDQGLQFLIQYYNGEERAKGNILERFSAQQFPDLHSELNLSSLELGDSALYFCASADGTQYYNEQFFGPGTRLTVL.

This chain joins TRBV7-9 and TRBJ1-2; 7 bases match TRBD1. CDR3 size: 15 residues. The V and J ends lost 4 bases and 4 bases, in that order; junction bases with no gene match: 9. CDR1 and CDR2 (germline): SEHNR, FQNEAQ (reference sequence). The CDR3 DNA sequence: TGTGCCAGCAGCTCGACCACAGGGGTCCTCTATGGCTACACCTTC. This translates into CASSSTTGVLYGYTF.

The chain joins TRBV21-1 to TRBJ1-4; the table calls TRBD1, which could not be checked here. TRBV21-1 is marked as a pseudogene. The CDR3 extends over 17 amino acids. The CDR3 here is CASSGRDRGLWNEKLFF. In DNA, the CDR3 is TGTGCCAGCAGCGGCCGGGACAGGGGGCTGTGGAATGAAAAACTGTTTTTT.

This chain joins TRBV7-9 and TRBJ2-2; TRBD2 is a possible D gene (5 bases). The germline V and J ends were trimmed by 8 bases and 0 bases, with 16 bases remaining between them. Germline V gene data show CDR1 as SEHNR and CDR2 as FQNEAQ (reference sequence). The CDR3 has 16 residues. CDR3 in amino acids: CASVVGADANTGELFF. The CDR3 region has the DNA TGTGCCAGCGTGGTGGGAGCCGACGCGAACACCGGGGAGCTGTTTTTT.

This clone was recorded once. The chain uses TRBV9 and TRBJ2-1; D call uncertain. The CDR3 totals 13 residues. Germline CDR1 is SGDLS and CDR2 is YYNGEE. Trimming took 0 bases from V and 4 from J, leaving 5 bases between them. The CDR3 coding sequence is TGTGCCAGCAGCGTAGGGAGTTACAATGAGCAGTTCTTC. Its protein product is CASSVGSYNEQFF.

The chain recombines TRBV3-1 (or the pseudogene TRBV3-2) with TRBJ2-2; TRBD2 might be the D (7 bases). The V gene's germline CDR1 is LGHDT and CDR2 YNNKEL (reference sequence). Trimming took 1 base from V and 6 from J, leaving 15 bases between them. The CDR3 loop spans 16 amino acids. CDR3 region: CASSQVRGRAPGELFF. The CDR3 region has the DNA TGTGCCAGCAGCCAAGTAAGGGGGAGGGCCCCCGGGGAGCTGTTTTTT.

This clone has only one observation. The chain has TRBV5-1 and TRBJ2-7; weak D call: TRBD1 (6 bases). Per germline, CDR1 SGHRS and CDR2 YFSETQ. V lost 0 bases, J lost 3 bases, and 16 bases lay in between. This CDR3 region has 16 residues. The CDR3 loop is CASSLDTGQVYYEQYF. DNA of the CDR3: TGCGCCAGCAGCTTGGATACGGGACAAGTTTACTACGAGCAGTACTTC.

The chain combines TRBV7-6 with TRBJ2-3, with D maybe TRBD1 (6 bases). This CDR3 contains 12 residues. Looked up from germline, CDR1 is SGHVS and CDR2 is FNYEAQ. Trimming removed 3 bases from V and 5 bases from J, with 6 bases in between. CDR3 in amino acids: CASSFRGDTQYF. In DNA, the CDR3 is TGTGCCAGCAGCTTCAGGGGAGATACGCAGTATTTT.